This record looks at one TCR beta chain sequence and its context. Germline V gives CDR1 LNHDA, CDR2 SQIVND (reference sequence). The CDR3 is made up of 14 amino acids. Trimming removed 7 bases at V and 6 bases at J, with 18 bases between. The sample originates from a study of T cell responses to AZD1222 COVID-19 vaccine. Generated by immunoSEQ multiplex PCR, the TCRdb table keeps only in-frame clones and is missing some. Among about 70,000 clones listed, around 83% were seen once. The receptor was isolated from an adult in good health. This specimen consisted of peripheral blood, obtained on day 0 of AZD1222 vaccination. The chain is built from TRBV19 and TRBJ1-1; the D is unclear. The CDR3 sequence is CASTNSGLSSEAFF. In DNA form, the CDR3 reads TGTGCCAGTACTAACTCCGGTCTAAGCTCTGAAGCTTTCTTT.